The next 25 T cell receptor beta chains were all read from a single sample in a study of T cell responses to AZD1222 COVID-19 vaccine. TCRdb's table, derived via immunoSEQ multiplex PCR, lists solely in-frame clones and lacks some. The sample holds more than 110,000 clones, 70% to 90% seen once. Source: peripheral blood, taken on day 0 of AZD1222 vaccination. The source of these receptors is an adult in good health.

The CDR3 protein is CASSKLAGASTDTQYF. DNA for the CDR3: TGTGCCAGTAGTAAATTAGCGGGAGCGAGCACAGATACGCAGTATTTT. The V call is TRBV19, the J call TRBJ2-3; 9 positions agree with TRBD2. The V segment lost 4 bases and the J segment 0 bases; nucleotides outside the gene matches: 5. This CDR3 contains 16 residues. Germline V gene sequence: CDR1 LNHDA, CDR2 SQIVND (reference sequence).

The CDR3 DNA sequence: TGTGCCAGCAGCTCACTTGACTACGAGCAGTACTTC. Protein: CASSSLDYEQYF. The V gene is TRBV11-2, the J gene TRBJ2-7, with D hard to call. CDR3 length equals 12 residues. V was cut by 4 bases and J by 3 bases, with 7 bases left in between. The germline V gene encodes CDR1 SGHAT and CDR2 FQNNGV.

The J gene is TRBJ2-2, the V gene TRBV15; TRBD2 matches at 11 bases. V gave up 4 bases and J gave up 4 bases; unmatched junction bases: 11. CDR3 length equals 18 residues. CDR1 LNHNV and CDR2 YYDKDF come from the germline V gene (reference sequence). The CDR3 coding sequence is TGTGCCACCAGCAACCGGGAACTAGCGGGAGTTCTCACCGGGGAGCTGTTTTTT. Translated, it gives CATSNRELAGVLTGELFF.

This rearrangement joins TRBV4-2 to TRBJ1-5, with D hard to call. Trimming pared 4 bases from V and 3 bases from J, leaving 13 bases between. The CDR3 runs to 15 residues. CDR1 LGHNA and CDR2 YNFKEQ come from the germline V gene. CDR3 DNA sequence: TGTGCCAGCAGCCCTTACAAAGCCCTCAATCAGCCCCAGCATTTT. Translation gives CASSPYKALNQPQHF.

A few counts support this clone. The chain employs TRBV11-2 and TRBJ2-1, with a weak D call TRBD1 (5 bases). The CDR3 is 13 amino acids. Germline lookup yields CDR1 SGHAT and CDR2 FQNNGV. With 3 bases removed from V and 6 bases from J, the gap between germline ends came to 9 bases. CDR3 amino acids: CASSLGPLNEQFF. In DNA, the CDR3 is TGTGCCAGCAGCTTGGGGCCCCTCAATGAGCAGTTCTTC. Together with reference TRBV11-2 and TRBJ2-1, the CDR3 gives the full variable domain: EAGVAQSPRYKIIEKRQSVAFWCNPISGHATLYWYQQILGQGPKLLIQFQNNGVVDDSQLPKDRFSAERLKGVDSTLKIQPAKLEDSAVYLCASSLGPLNEQFFGPGTRLTVL.

V and J are TRBV14 and TRBJ1-5; D perhaps matches TRBD1 (6 bases). V lost 4 bases and J 5 bases, leaving 12 bases between the germline ends. The CDR3 loop spans 14 amino acids. Germline CDR1 reads SGHDN; CDR2 reads FVKESK. CDR3 loop: CASSPAGEDQPQHF. The CDR3 DNA sequence: TGTGCCAGCAGCCCAGCAGGGGAGGATCAGCCCCAGCATTTT.

This sequence joins TRBV11-3 and TRBJ1-1; D unresolved. CDR1 SGHNT and CDR2 YENEEA come from the germline V gene. V lost 6 bases and J 7 bases, leaving 18 bases between the germline ends. The CDR3 is made up of 14 amino acids. In DNA, the CDR3 is TGTGCCAGCAGGGGCGGTCGGAGTCTCGTTGAAGCTTTCTTT. Protein product: CASRGGRSLVEAFF.

This chain uses TRBV4-3 with TRBJ2-6, with TRBD1 identical over 7 bases. This CDR3 has 16 amino acids. J was trimmed by 1 base and V by 5 bases; bases with no gene match: 5. Per germline, CDR1 LGHNA and CDR2 YSLEER. DNA for the CDR3: TGCGCCAGCAGCTCCCGACAGGGATCTGGGGCCAACGTCCTGACTTTC. Its translation is CASSSRQGSGANVLTF.

The CDR3 protein is CATSESGTGIETQYF. CDR3 in DNA: TGTGCCACCAGTGAATCCGGGACAGGGATAGAGACCCAGTACTTC. This chain uses TRBV24-1 with TRBJ2-5; 9 bases map to TRBD1. V lost 4 bases and J lost 4; bases outside the gene matches: 6. This CDR3 has 15 residues. From germline, CDR1 is KGHDR and CDR2 SFDVKD.

The chain joins TRBV23-1 to TRBJ1-2; 8 bases map to TRBD1. TRBV23-1 is annotated as an ORF whose role is uncertain. V shed 7 bases, J shed 5 bases, and the junction held 15 bases outside the gene matches. CDR3 size: 16 residues. The CDR3 protein is CASIPNRGGWGYGYTF. CDR3 in DNA: TGCGCCAGCATACCTAACAGGGGGGGCTGGGGATATGGCTACACCTTC.

The rearrangement uses TRBV20-1 and TRBJ2-1, with 7 bases lining up with TRBD2. Germline-derived CDR1 and CDR2 are DFQATT and SNEGSKA (reference sequence). CDR3 length equals 13 residues. Trimming cost V 3 bases and J 7 bases; bases outside gene matches: 6. CDR3 sequence (DNA): TGCAGTGCTAGTGCGGCCGGGAGGAATGAGCAGTTCTTC. Translation: CSASAAGRNEQFF.

The chain combines TRBV6-4 with TRBJ1-2, with 8 bases aligning to TRBD1. The ends lost 0 bases at V and 4 bases at J; junction bases unmatched: 4. This CDR3 has 15 amino acids. From germline, CDR1 is MRHNA and CDR2 SNTAGT. CDR3 coding DNA: TGTGCCAGCAGTGACTCTCGGACAGGGTCCTATGGCTACACCTTC. This gives the protein CASSDSRTGSYGYTF.

V and J are TRBV28 and TRBJ2-5; D possibly corresponds to TRBD1 (6 bases). With 5 bases removed from V and 3 bases from J, the gap between germline ends came to 13 bases. CDR1 and CDR2 (germline): MDHEN, SYDVKM. This CDR3 region has 14 residues. CDR3 in amino acids: CASSPPWDKETQYF. The CDR3 region has the DNA TGTGCCAGCAGTCCTCCCTGGGACAAAGAGACCCAGTACTTC. The full variable domain, its missing parts supplied by reference TRBV28 and TRBJ2-5, is DVKVTQSSRYLVKRTGEKVFLECVQDMDHENMFWYRQDPGLGLRLIYFSYDVKMKEKGDIPEGYSVSREKKERFSLILESASTNQTSMYLCASSPPWDKETQYFGPGTRLLVL.

The V call is TRBV11-3, the J call TRBJ2-1; the match to TRBD1 covers 11 bases. V dropped 5 bases and J dropped 7; count of bases not matched to a gene: 7. CDR1 and CDR2 (germline): SGHNT, YENEEA. The CDR3 length is 15 residues. This CDR3 reads CASSIDGTGGNEQFF. In DNA, the CDR3 is TGTGCCAGCAGCATTGACGGGACAGGGGGGAATGAGCAGTTCTTC.

The chain uses TRBV28 and TRBJ1-2; 9 positions match TRBD1. V gave up 2 bases and J gave up 4 bases; unmatched junction bases: 2. The CDR3 covers 14 residues. CDR1 is MDHEN, CDR2 SYDVKM, per germline. DNA of the CDR3: TGTGCCAGCAGTTTAAGGGGACAGGGCTATGGCTACACCTTC. This translates into CASSLRGQGYGYTF.

The rearrangement links TRBV3-1 (or the pseudogene TRBV3-2) to TRBJ1-6; the D gene is possibly TRBD1 (5 bases). There are 16 residues in the CDR3. Trimming took off 4 bases at V and 9 bases at J, with 19 bases between the two ends. Germline assignment: CDR1 LGHDT and CDR2 YNNKEL (reference sequence). The CDR3 is CASSRGMEGLGSPLHF. In DNA, the CDR3 is TGTGCCAGCAGCCGGGGGATGGAGGGGCTGGGTTCACCCCTCCACTTT.

V gene TRBV2 combines with J gene TRBJ2-7, with TRBD2 matching over 7 bases. J was trimmed by 3 bases and V by 3 bases; bases with no gene match: 5. From germline, CDR1 is SNHLY and CDR2 FYNNEI. The CDR3 runs to 14 residues. Here the CDR3 DNA reads TGTGCCAGCAGTGAGAGCGGGGAGTTCTACGAGCAGTACTTC. The encoded protein is CASSESGEFYEQYF.

The rearrangement links TRBV6-5 to TRBJ2-3; D possibly corresponds to TRBD2 (6 bases). V was shortened by 6 bases and J by 3 bases, with 10 bases between the two germline ends. CDR3 size: 13 residues. Germline CDR1 and CDR2: MNHEY and SVGAGI. The CDR3 region is CASRGSGTDTQYF. As DNA, the CDR3 is TGTGCCAGCAGGGGAAGCGGGACAGATACGCAGTATTTT.

V usage is TRBV19 and J usage is TRBJ2-3; 13 nucleotides agree with TRBD2. The germline CDR1 and CDR2 sequences are LNHDA and SQIVND (reference sequence). The V segment lost 4 bases and the J segment 2 bases; nucleotides outside the gene matches: 3. The CDR3 has 16 amino acids. The CDR3 region is CASSTLAGGVTDTQYF. The CDR3 region has the DNA TGTGCCAGTAGTACACTAGCGGGAGGGGTCACAGATACGCAGTATTTT. The full variable domain, in which reference TRBV19 and TRBJ2-3 provide the parts outside the CDR3, is DGGITQSPKYLFRKEGQNVTLSCEQNLNHDAMYWYRQDPGQGLRLIYYSQIVNDFQKGDIAEGYSVSREKKESFPLTVTSAQKNPTAFYLCASSTLAGGVTDTQYFGPGTRLTVL.

In its sample, this clone was seen once. V gene TRBV5-1 combines with J gene TRBJ2-7; the match to TRBD1 covers 10 bases. Germline V gene sequence: CDR1 SGHRS, CDR2 YFSETQ. V lost 4 bases, J lost 0 bases, and 7 bases stayed unmatched. The CDR3 sequence is 16 residues long. The CDR3 bases are TGCGCCAGCAGCGGGACAGGGGTCGGGAGCTCCTACGAGCAGTACTTC. Protein sequence: CASSGTGVGSSYEQYF.

This chain uses TRBV10-3 with TRBJ1-5; no reliable D call. This CDR3 is 14 amino acids long. Germline V gene sequence: CDR1 ENHRY, CDR2 SYGVKD. The V end lost 0 bases, the J end lost 1 base, and 4 bases lay between the germline ends. Here the CDR3 reads CAISESRSNQPQHF. CDR3 DNA sequence: TGTGCCATCAGTGAGTCGAGGAGCAATCAGCCCCAGCATTTT.

The chain uses TRBV5-4 and TRBJ1-6; D remains ambiguous. Germline V CDR1 and CDR2: SGHNT, YYREEE (reference sequence). The length of the CDR3 is 15 residues. Trimming pared 3 bases from V and 8 bases from J, leaving 15 bases between. The CDR3 DNA sequence: TGTGCCAGCAGCTCGAGCCTCGGGGAGGATTCACCCCTCCACTTT. Protein sequence: CASSSSLGEDSPLHF.

The chain recombines TRBV27 with TRBJ1-2, with D unclear. Germline CDR1 is MNHEY and CDR2 is SMNVEV (reference sequence). V was trimmed by 5 bases and J by 1 base, leaving 14 bases between them. The CDR3 is 15 residues long. CDR3 residues: CASSPMRTVNYGYTF. The CDR3 DNA is TGTGCCAGCAGTCCCATGCGGACGGTTAACTATGGCTACACCTTC.

This clone was recorded a few times. The chain uses TRBV20-1 and TRBJ1-1; D gene ambiguous. V was shortened by 7 bases and J by 12 bases, with 15 bases between the two germline ends. CDR1 is DFQATT, CDR2 SNEGSKA, per germline (reference sequence). CDR3 size: 10 residues. In DNA, the CDR3 is TGCAGTGTTTCCGGTGGTCGAACTTTCTTT. This encodes CSVSGGRTFF.

The genes are TRBV5-4 and TRBJ2-7; no clear D gene. The V and J ends lost 0 bases and 1 base respectively, with 8 bases between them. CDR1 SGHNT and CDR2 YYREEE come from the germline V gene (reference sequence). The CDR3 contains 14 residues. The CDR3 is CASSLGVRSYEQYF. CDR3 sequence (DNA): TGTGCCAGCAGCTTGGGGGTTCGTTCCTACGAGCAGTACTTC. The full variable domain, rest sourced from reference TRBV5-4 and TRBJ2-7, is ETGVTQSPTHLIKTRGQQVTLRCSSQSGHNTVSWYQQALGQGPQFIFQYYREEENGRGNFPPRFSGLQFPNYSSELNVNALELDDSALYLCASSLGVRSYEQYFGPGTRLTVT.